This entry is about one T cell receptor (beta chain). The CDR3 regions of TCR beta were amplified from RNA transcripts. The TCR CDR3 was amplified in a first-round RT-PCR using the HTBI primer set. A single record per CDR3 protein comes from TCRdb applying MiXCR to the multiplex PCR reads. The repertoire includes 550,000 to 700,000 distinct CDR3 sequences, 35% to 55% of them detected once, and around 20% sits in the top ten. The data stem from a study of T cells in Graves' hyperthyroidism and ophthalmopathy. Germline values: CDR1 SNHLY, CDR2 FYNNEI. The CDR3 totals 20 residues. V shed 3 bases, J shed 4 bases, and the junction held 15 bases outside the gene matches.

The chain links TRBV2 to TRBJ2-2; 12 bases are shared with TRBD2. The sample consisted of peripheral blood or thyroid tissue (not recorded which). The TCR sequence derives from an adult woman with Graves' disease, either hyperthyroidism or ophthalmopathy (not recorded which). The CDR3 coding sequence is TGTGCCAGCAGTGACACAGGGGAGACTCTAGCGGGAGGGGGCACCGGGGAGCTGTTTTTT. This sequence encodes CASSDTGETLAGGGTGELFF.